A single sample gave rise to the 24 T cell receptor beta chains below, sequenced in a study of T-cell reconstitution after alpha-beta-depleted transplantation in children. Unique molecular identifiers tagged the TCRbeta library. TCRdb re-called the PCR reads through MiXCR, storing one row per CDR3 protein. The repertoire holds some 600,000 distinct CDR3 sequences, with 10% to 15% as singletons. Sequencing used PBMCs, mostly from graft donor cells, obtained 360 days after TCRalphabeta/CD19-depleted stem cell transplant. All receptors come from a male patient younger than 18 who had a stem cell transplant for acute myeloid leukemia, so the T cells may come from the graft donor.

This clonotype has ten or more counts. The V call is TRBV28, the J call TRBJ2-7; TRBD2 aligns across 12 bases. V was pared by 5 bases and J by 4 bases, with 3 bases of the junction left unmatched. The CDR3 runs to 14 residues. Germline CDR1 and CDR2: MDHEN and SYDVKM. This chain's CDR3 is CASSTLAGGYEQYF. The CDR3 DNA reads as TGTGCCAGCAGTACCCTAGCGGGAGGGTACGAGCAGTACTTC.

The chain uses TRBV28 and TRBJ2-3; 12 nucleotides align to TRBD2. CDR3 length equals 19 residues. Germline CDR1 and CDR2: MDHEN and SYDVKM. V was pared by 2 bases and J by 2 bases, with 11 bases of the junction left unmatched. In DNA form, the CDR3 reads TGTGCCAGCAGTTTACCCGGGGACCTAGCGGGAGGGGTCACAGATACGCAGTATTTT. Its protein is CASSLPGDLAGGVTDTQYF.

This clonotype was observed a handful of times. This chain links TRBV6-2 or TRBV6-3 with TRBJ2-7, with D perhaps matching TRBD2 (7 bases). The CDR3 is made up of 16 amino acids. Trimming left V 2 bases short and J 3 bases short, with 17 bases between. The germline V gene encodes CDR1 MNHEY and CDR2 SVGEGT. The CDR3 region has the DNA TGTGCCAGCAGTTACCCAAAGGGGGGGAGAATCTACGAGCAGTACTTC. Its translation: CASSYPKGGRIYEQYF.

This clonotype was seen a handful of times. The chain uses TRBV25-1 and TRBJ2-6; D not certain. Deletions cut 3 bases from V and 4 bases from J, with 10 bases between. The CDR3 covers 15 residues. The V gene's germline CDR1 is MGHDK and CDR2 SYGVNS. The CDR3 protein is CASSDQGPGANVLTF. The CDR3 DNA reads as TGTGCCAGCAGTGACCAAGGGCCGGGGGCCAACGTCCTGACTTTC.

The genes are TRBV12-3 or TRBV12-4 and TRBJ2-5; 15 positions agree with TRBD2. The CDR3 is 16 residues long. Trimming at V came to 5 bases and at J to 4 bases, leaving 5 bases not matched to a gene. The CDR3 loop reads CASSRGLAGGRETQYF. In DNA, the CDR3 is TGTGCCAGCAGTAGGGGACTAGCGGGAGGTAGAGAGACCCAGTACTTC.

J is TRBJ2-7 and V is TRBV28; perhaps TRBD2 as D (6 bases). The ends were cut back, 3 bases at V and 3 bases at J, with 15 bases in the middle. CDR1 and CDR2 (germline): MDHEN, SYDVKM. The CDR3 is 15 amino acids. The CDR3 loop reads CASSFSLGLFYEQYF. The CDR3 DNA follows: TGTGCCAGCAGTTTCTCTCTGGGACTCTTCTACGAGCAGTACTTC.

This clonotype was observed a few times. The chain employs TRBV7-8 and TRBJ1-5; weak D call: TRBD1 (6 bases). CDR1 and CDR2 (germline): SGHVS, FQNEAQ. The V gene lost 5 bases and the J gene lost 3 bases, with 23 bases spanning the gap. The length of the CDR3 is 18 residues. CDR3 sequence reads: CASSLGMRGSSHNQPQHF. The CDR3 DNA reads TGTGCCAGCAGCCTTGGAATGAGGGGGTCCTCTCACAATCAGCCCCAGCATTTT. Complete variable domain (other parts from reference TRBV7-8 and TRBJ1-5): GAGVSQSPRYKVAKRGQDVALRCDPISGHVSLFWYQQALGQGPEFLTYFQNEAQLDKSGLPSDRFFAERPEGSVSTLKIQRTQQEDSAVYLCASSLGMRGSSHNQPQHFGDGTRLSIL.

The CDR3 is CSASGLAGASTDTQYF. The CDR3 coding sequence is TGCAGTGCATCGGGACTAGCGGGAGCTAGCACAGATACGCAGTATTTT. V gene TRBV20-1 combines with J gene TRBJ2-3; 14 bases agree with TRBD2. J was trimmed by 0 bases and V by 6 bases; bases with no gene match: 5. CDR1 DFQATT and CDR2 SNEGSKA come from the germline V gene (reference sequence). There are 16 residues in the CDR3.

This clonotype appeared a few times. The rearrangement uses TRBV29-1 and TRBJ2-3, with a possible D match to TRBD1 (5 bases). Per germline, CDR1 SQVTM and CDR2 ANQGSEA. V gave up 6 bases and J gave up 0 bases, with 13 bases separating them. The CDR3 sequence is 14 residues long. The CDR3 is CSVLDSASTDTQYF. CDR3 nucleotide sequence: TGCAGCGTCCTCGACAGTGCTAGCACAGATACGCAGTATTTT.

The DNA of the CDR3 is TGCAGTGCTAGAGGCGCTCCCAGCGGGAGCCCCAGGTTTGAGCAGTTCTTC. Its translation is CSARGAPSGSPRFEQFF. The chain uses TRBV20-1 and TRBJ2-1; 8 nucleotides align to TRBD2. Germline V gene sequence: CDR1 DFQATT, CDR2 SNEGSKA (reference sequence). V lost 1 base and J lost 9; bases outside the gene matches: 17. The CDR3 has 17 amino acids.

In its sample, this clonotype was seen many times. This chain joins TRBV5-1 and TRBJ2-3, with 8 bases that match TRBD2. Losses at the gene ends were 5 bases for V and 1 base for J; bases not matched to a gene: 6. CDR1 is SGHRS and CDR2 is YFSETQ in the germline V gene. The CDR3 runs 15 residues. DNA for the CDR3: TGCGCCAGCAGACTCGGGGGGGAAGGCACAGATACGCAGTATTTT. Translation gives CASRLGGEGTDTQYF.

This clonotype was counted between two and nine times. This sequence joins TRBV29-1 and TRBJ2-7, with D possibly being TRBD1 or TRBD2 (5 bases each). Germline V gives CDR1 SQVTM, CDR2 ANQGSEA. Trimming stripped 0 bases from V and 10 bases from J, with 10 bases between. The CDR3 contains 11 residues. The CDR3 nucleotides are TGCAGCGTTGAAGATCTAAGGGACCAGTACTTC. Translation: CSVEDLRDQYF.

This clonotype occurred many times. The chain combines TRBV5-8 with TRBJ2-1, with 8 bases lining up with TRBD1. V gave up 5 bases and J gave up 7 bases; unmatched junction bases: 11. This CDR3 region has 15 residues. Germline V gene sequence: CDR1 SGHTS, CDR2 YDEGEE. CDR3 coding DNA: TGTGCCAGCAGATACCGGGACAGGCATGGGAATGAGCAGTTCTTC. Amino acid sequence: CASRYRDRHGNEQFF.

This clonotype was detected many times. The rearrangement uses TRBV5-6 and TRBJ2-5; weak D call: TRBD2 (6 bases). The CDR3 runs to 14 residues. Trimming pared 7 bases from V and 2 bases from J, leaving 15 bases between. The germline CDR1 and CDR2 sequences are SGHDT and YYEEEE. CDR3 DNA sequence: TGTGCCAGCTCCCCGGCGGGGATTCAAGAGACCCAGTACTTC. Translating gives CASSPAGIQETQYF.

This sequence joins TRBV3-1 and TRBJ2-1; D is ambiguous. V was pared by 3 bases and J by 2 bases, with 14 bases between. Germline V lookup: CDR1 LGHDT, CDR2 YNNKEL (reference sequence). The CDR3 is 16 residues long. CDR3 DNA sequence: TGTGCCAGCAGCCAGGAACAGCTCGAAGCCTACAATGAGCAGTTCTTC. Translated, it gives CASSQEQLEAYNEQFF.

This clonotype was observed a few times. This chain joins TRBV12-3 or TRBV12-4 and TRBJ1-4; 9 bases agree with TRBD1. There are 14 residues in the CDR3. V dropped 4 bases and J dropped 8; count of bases not matched to a gene: 5. CDR3 amino acids: CASSWTGEGEKLFF. DNA for the CDR3: TGTGCCAGCAGTTGGACAGGGGAAGGGGAAAAACTGTTTTTT.

V and J are TRBV19 and TRBJ1-1; a possible D gene is TRBD1 (5 bases). This CDR3 comprises 14 residues. Germline CDR1 is LNHDA and CDR2 is SQIVND (reference sequence). V gave up 3 bases and J gave up 1 base, with 9 bases separating them. CDR3 amino acids: CASSIRQGNTEAFF. DNA for the CDR3: TGTGCCAGTAGTATTCGGCAGGGGAACACTGAAGCTTTCTTT.

This clonotype was seen only a few times. The V and J genes are TRBV7-2 and TRBJ1-3; D call uncertain. This CDR3 is built from 12 residues. Trimming took 5 bases from V and 5 from J, leaving 7 bases between them. Germline values: CDR1 SGHTA, CDR2 FQGNSA. The CDR3 sequence: CASSPYRNTIYF. Here the CDR3 DNA reads TGTGCCAGCAGCCCCTATCGAAACACCATATATTTT.

Remarks on this clonotype: Since a much larger clone is just one base distant, this may be a read error. The chain combines TRBV5-1 with TRBJ1-5; possible D gene TRBD1, 5 bases. The CDR3 extends over 15 amino acids. From germline, CDR1 is SGHRS and CDR2 YFSETQ. Trimming shortened V by 4 bases and J by 3 bases, and 14 bases separated the two germline ends. CDR3 region: CASSTMSGINQPQHF. In nucleotides, the CDR3 is TGCGCCAGCAGCACAATGTCAGGGATCAATCAGCCCCAGCATTTT.

This clonotype was recorded many times. DNA of the CDR3: TGTGCCAGCACCCCAATCTACTCTGGAAACACCATATATTTT. Amino acids: CASTPIYSGNTIYF. The chain is built from TRBV4-2 and TRBJ1-3; no clear D gene. V lost 7 bases, J lost 0 bases, and 10 bases lay in between. Germline V gene data show CDR1 as LGHNA and CDR2 as YNFKEQ. The CDR3 is 14 residues long.

This clonotype was detected ten times or more. This chain connects TRBV7-9 to TRBJ2-3; 8 positions agree with TRBD2. V shed 6 bases, J shed 2 bases, and the junction held 7 bases outside the gene matches. CDR3 size: 15 residues. CDR1 is SEHNR and CDR2 is FQNEAQ in the germline V gene (reference sequence). For the CDR3, the DNA is TGTGCCAGCAGTCAAAGGGGACTAGACACAGATACGCAGTATTTT. Its protein is CASSQRGLDTDTQYF.

The chain joins TRBV29-1 to TRBJ1-3, with no clear D. Trimming removed 4 bases from V and 2 bases from J, with 6 bases in between. The CDR3 length is 12 residues. Germline CDR1 is SQVTM and CDR2 is ANQGSEA. The CDR3 DNA reads TGCAGCGTTGTCGGGGCTGGAAACACCATATATTTT. Translation: CSVVGAGNTIYF.

In this sample, this clonotype turned up many times. The chain links TRBV12-3 or TRBV12-4 to TRBJ1-6; D ambiguous. Between the trimmed V and J ends, which lost 2 bases and 7 bases, there was a span of 0 bases. The CDR3 runs to 11 residues. This CDR3 is CASSLNSPLHF. The CDR3 DNA sequence: TGTGCCAGCAGTTTAAATTCACCCCTCCACTTT.

The chain uses TRBV28 and TRBJ2-2; 7 bases align to TRBD2. Germline lookup yields CDR1 MDHEN and CDR2 SYDVKM. With V trimmed by 1 base and J by 4 bases, 3 bases remained unmatched. CDR3 length: 15 amino acids. DNA for the CDR3: TGTGCCAGCAGTTTATCACTAGCGAGCACCGGGGAGCTGTTTTTT. Translation: CASSLSLASTGELFF.